Shown below are 14 T cell receptor beta chains from a single sample sequenced in a study of T cell repertoires in cytomegalovirus infection. TCRdb used MiXCR to reprocess the reads, holding one entry per CDR3 protein. The top ten clones hold approximately 12% of a sample with a few hundred thousand distinct CDR3 sequences, about 32% of them seen once. The antigens these receptors bind are not known. This sample comprised cultured PBMCs, obtained from culture after CMV antigen stimulation. These receptors were taken from a human donor in good health (CMV status not recorded). Some clones in this sample may be carry-over from other donors' samples.

The chain recombines TRBV5-1 with TRBJ2-7; weak D call: TRBD2 (6 bases). CDR1 SGHRS and CDR2 YFSETQ come from the germline V gene. The CDR3 extends over 16 amino acids. The V end was cut by 4 bases, the J end by 2 bases, with 19 bases between. The CDR3 protein is CASSPEGMRQTYEQYF. The DNA of the CDR3 is TGCGCCAGCAGCCCGGAGGGGATGAGACAGACCTACGAGCAGTACTTC.

The chain employs TRBV7-2 and TRBJ2-3; 8 bases match TRBD2. The ends lost 3 bases at V and 2 bases at J; junction bases unmatched: 4. The CDR3 covers 15 residues. Per the germline V gene, CDR1 is SGHTA and CDR2 is FQGNSA. The CDR3 sequence: CASSFSGGNTDTQYF. The CDR3 bases are TGTGCCAGCAGCTTCAGCGGGGGAAACACAGATACGCAGTATTTT.

The chain uses TRBV6-2 or TRBV6-3 and TRBJ2-5; 12 nucleotides match TRBD2. V shed 6 bases, J shed 0 bases, and the junction held 8 bases outside the gene matches. The germline CDR1 and CDR2 sequences are MNHEY and SVGEGT. The CDR3 totals 17 residues. CDR3 bases: TGTGCCAGCAGGACCCTTGGGACTAGCGGGTACCAAGAGACCCAGTACTTC. Translated: CASRTLGTSGYQETQYF.

The V and J genes are TRBV7-2 and TRBJ1-4; TRBD1 is a possible D gene (6 bases). The CDR3 spans 13 residues. The germline V gene has CDR1 SGHTA and CDR2 FQGNSA. V was shortened by 5 bases and J by 8 bases, with 12 bases between the two germline ends. In nucleotides, the CDR3 is TGTGCCAGCAGCCCTAATAGGGGGGAAAAACTGTTTTTT. Protein sequence: CASSPNRGEKLFF.

The chain combines TRBV7-2 with TRBJ2-3; D not resolved. Trimming shortened V by 5 bases and J by 2 bases, and 8 bases separated the two germline ends. The length of the CDR3 is 13 residues. Germline CDR1 reads SGHTA; CDR2 reads FQGNSA. The DNA for the CDR3 is TGTGCCAGCAGCCTTGAGATCACAGATACGCAGTATTTT. Translating gives CASSLEITDTQYF. Variable domain in full (rest from reference TRBV7-2 and TRBJ2-3): GAGVSQSPSNKVTEKGKDVELRCDPISGHTALYWYRQSLGQGLEFLIYFQGNSAPDKSGLPSDRFSAERTGGSVSTLTIQRTQQEDSAVYLCASSLEITDTQYFGPGTRLTVL.

The table lists this clonotype with a few counts. The CDR3 DNA reads as TGTGCCAGCAGCCAGGACCCCAATCAGCCCCAGCATTTT. Its translation: CASSQDPNQPQHF. The chain combines TRBV7-9 with TRBJ1-5, with D hard to call. The V end lost 5 bases, the J end lost 3 bases, and 8 bases lay between the germline ends. The germline gives CDR1 SEHNR, CDR2 FQNEAQ (reference sequence). CDR3 length: 13 residues. Complete variable domain (other parts from reference TRBV7-9 and TRBJ1-5): DTGVSQNPRHKITKRGQNVTFRCDPISEHNRLYWYRQTLGQGPEFLTYFQNEAQLEKSRLLSDRFSAERPKGSFSTLEIQRTEQGDSAMYLCASSQDPNQPQHFGDGTRLSIL.

Ten or more counts support this clonotype. The CDR3 reads CASSLSPPGAGTEAFF. For the CDR3, the DNA is TGTGCCAGCAGCTTAAGCCCCCCGGGGGCTGGTACTGAAGCTTTCTTT. V gene TRBV7-2 combines with J gene TRBJ1-1, with D perhaps TRBD1 (6 bases). Germline assignment: CDR1 SGHTA and CDR2 FQGNSA. The CDR3 spans 16 residues. Trimming pared 2 bases from V and 5 bases from J, leaving 18 bases between.

This sequence joins TRBV5-4 and TRBJ2-1; 7 bases are shared with TRBD2. The CDR3 spans 18 residues. The germline V gene has CDR1 SGHNT and CDR2 YYREEE (reference sequence). Trimming cost V 4 bases and J 0 bases; bases outside gene matches: 13. CDR3 amino acids: CASSTKDVGGPSYNEQFF. The CDR3 bases are TGTGCCAGCAGCACGAAAGACGTGGGAGGGCCCTCCTACAATGAGCAGTTCTTC.

This clonotype was seen a handful of times. This chain joins TRBV12-3 or TRBV12-4 and TRBJ2-7; the match to TRBD1 covers 9 bases. Trimming removed 7 bases from V and 0 bases from J; junction bases left unmatched: 10. CDR3 length: 16 amino acids. Here the CDR3 DNA reads TGTGCCAGCATGGGACAGGGAGCCGTTAGCTCCTACGAGCAGTACTTC. As protein: CASMGQGAVSSYEQYF.

The V and J genes are TRBV18 and TRBJ1-2; 7 bases are a match to TRBD1. Trimming removed 1 base from V and 6 bases from J; junction bases left unmatched: 5. The CDR3 is 14 residues long. Germline V gives CDR1 KGHSH, CDR2 LQKENI. In DNA, the CDR3 is TGTGCCAGCTCACCACGGGCAGACAGGGATGGCTACACCTTC. Translation gives CASSPRADRDGYTF.

This clonotype was seen a handful of times. This chain joins TRBV28 and TRBJ1-2; possible D gene TRBD1, 6 bases. Germline V gives CDR1 MDHEN, CDR2 SYDVKM. V gave up 5 bases and J gave up 4 bases, with 14 bases separating them. This CDR3 contains 14 residues. CDR3 coding DNA: TGTGCCAGCAGTCTTCCAGGGGCCGGCTATGGCTACACCTTC. Its protein is CASSLPGAGYGYTF.

This chain joins TRBV5-6 and TRBJ2-2; 11 nucleotides agree with TRBD1. Germline CDR1 SGHDT, CDR2 YYEEEE. The CDR3 is 16 amino acids. Trimming took 4 bases from V and 5 from J; bases not matched to a gene: 7. The CDR3 is CASSDSGTGGTGELFF. The CDR3 DNA sequence: TGTGCCAGCAGCGACTCCGGGACAGGGGGGACCGGGGAGCTGTTTTTT.

In this sample, this clonotype turned up a few times. V gene TRBV6-5 combines with J gene TRBJ2-2; D ambiguous. From germline, CDR1 is MNHEY and CDR2 SVGAGI. With 0 bases removed from V and 2 bases from J, the gap between germline ends came to 13 bases. This CDR3 has 17 residues. Here the CDR3 DNA reads TGTGCCAGCAGTTACTCGGGCCTTCTCCTTAACACCGGGGAGCTGTTTTTT. Translating gives CASSYSGLLLNTGELFF.

The chain is built from TRBV28 and TRBJ1-3; D is possibly TRBD1 (5 bases). V lost 11 bases to trimming and J lost 4 bases, with 18 bases between them. The CDR3 has 14 residues. From germline, CDR1 is MDHEN and CDR2 SYDVKM. CDR3 DNA sequence: TGTGCCGCGGCCCAGGGTTTGGGGGGAAACACCATATATTTT. Translated: CAAAQGLGGNTIYF.